Sequencing of this T cell receptor (beta chain) was carried out in a study of cytomegalovirus exposure and HLA in healthy donors. Points from the study as a whole: Versus the roughly 690-donor mean, an Asian-associated ancestry cluster reportedly showed fewer N-insertions in a later analysis.

CDR3 length equals 11 residues. Germline V CDR1 and CDR2: KGHSH, LQKENI. V shed 2 bases and J shed 11 bases, with 8 bases lying between them. To note about this clone: Its matching antigen is unknown.

With 60 Vbeta and 13 Jbeta primers, the PCR was carried out. Using immunoSEQ multiplex PCR, the repertoire was profiled, and TCRdb retains in-frame clones only, with some absent. The sample has approximately 44,000 clones; around 87% are singletons. The clonotype was recovered from a woman aged 40 to 50 in good health and CMV-seropositive. The sample taken for sequencing was PBMCs. The chain links TRBV18 to TRBJ2-3; D is perhaps TRBD2 (6 bases). The CDR3 sequence: CASSPTEGQYF. The CDR3 DNA follows: TGTGCCAGCTCACCAACGGAGGGGCAGTATTTT.